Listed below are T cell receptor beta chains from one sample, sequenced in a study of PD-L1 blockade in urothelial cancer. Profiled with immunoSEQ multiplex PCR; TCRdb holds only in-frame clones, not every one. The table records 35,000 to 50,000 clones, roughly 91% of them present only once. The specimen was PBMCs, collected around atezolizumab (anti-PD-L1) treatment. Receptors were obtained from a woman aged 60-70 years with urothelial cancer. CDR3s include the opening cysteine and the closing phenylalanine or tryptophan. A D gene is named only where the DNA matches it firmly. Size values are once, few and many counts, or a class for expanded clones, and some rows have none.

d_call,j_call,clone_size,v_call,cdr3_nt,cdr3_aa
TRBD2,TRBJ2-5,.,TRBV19,TGTGCCAGTAGTATAGGGCGGGGGCAAGAGACCCAGTACTTC,CASSIGRGQETQYF
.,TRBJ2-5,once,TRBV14,TGTGCCAGCAGCTTAACGCCAGTACAAGAGACCCAGTACTTC,CASSLTPVQETQYF
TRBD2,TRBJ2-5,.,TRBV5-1,TGCGCCAGCAGCTTGGATTCAGTAGCGGGGGCAGAGACCCAGTACTTC,CASSLDSVAGAETQYF
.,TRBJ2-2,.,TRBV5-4,TGTGCCAGCAGCTTGCAGACGGGTGGCACCGGGGAGCTGTTTTTT,CASSLQTGGTGELFF
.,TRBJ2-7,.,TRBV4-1,TGCGCCAGCAGCCCGGCCGGGACTCCGAGGTCCGGCGAGCAGTACTTC,CASSPAGTPRSGEQYF
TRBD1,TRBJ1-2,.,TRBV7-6,TGTGCCAGCAGCTTCCACCGGGACAGGGGGCGGTCAGATGGCTACACCTTC,CASSFHRDRGRSDGYTF
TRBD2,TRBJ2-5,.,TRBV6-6,TGTGCCAGCTGGGCTAGCGGGTCCGGGGAGACCCAGTACTTC,CASWASGSGETQYF
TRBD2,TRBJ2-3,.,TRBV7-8,TGTGCCAGCAGCCTAGGACTAGTTGGGCAAGATACGCAGTATTTT,CASSLGLVGQDTQYF
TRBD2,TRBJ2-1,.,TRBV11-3,TGTGCCAGCAGTCATAAGGGACTAGCGGGGGGACCAAACAATGAGCAGTTCTTC,CASSHKGLAGGPNNEQFF
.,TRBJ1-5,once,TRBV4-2,TGTGCCAGCAGCCAAGTAGGACAAAATAGCAATCAGCCCCAGCATTTT,CASSQVGQNSNQPQHF
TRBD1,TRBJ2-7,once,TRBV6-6,TGTGCCAGCAGTTCCACAGGGGACAGCGAGCAGTACTTC,CASSSTGDSEQYF
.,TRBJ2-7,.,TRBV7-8,TGTGCCAGCAGCGCAGTGGGGGGGCTGTACGAGCAGTACTTC,CASSAVGGLYEQYF
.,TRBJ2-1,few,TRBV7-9,TGTGCCAACGGTCGAGTGTACAATGAGCAGTTCTTC,CANGRVYNEQFF
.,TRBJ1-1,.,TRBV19,TGTGCCAGTAGTATTGGAGGACAGGAAGCTTTCTTT,CASSIGGQEAFF
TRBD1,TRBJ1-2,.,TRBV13,TGTGCCAGCAGCGAAGGGACAGGGAACTATGGCTACACCTTC,CASSEGTGNYGYTF
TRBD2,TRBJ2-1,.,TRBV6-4,TGTGCCAGCAGACTAGCGGGAGGGGGGCCGGATGAGCAGTTCTTC,CASRLAGGGPDEQFF
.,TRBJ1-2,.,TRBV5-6,TGTGCCAGCAGCTTGGGGACTTTTTTCTATGGCTACACCTTC,CASSLGTFFYGYTF
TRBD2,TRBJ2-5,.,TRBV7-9,TGTGCCAGCAGCACCTTTAGCGGGGGGACTCAAGAGACCCAGTACTTC,CASSTFSGGTQETQYF
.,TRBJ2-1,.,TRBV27,TGTGCCACGCAACGGGCGATGCGGGGGACAAAAAGTAATGAGCAGTTCTTC,CATQRAMRGTKSNEQFF
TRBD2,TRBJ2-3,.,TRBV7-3,TGTGCCAGCAGCCTCTCTGCGGGGGGTTCCTCTTACACAGATACGCAGTATTTT,CASSLSAGGSSYTDTQYF
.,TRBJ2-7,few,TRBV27,TGTGCCAGCAGTATTATGGCAGGGCGTCCCGACGAGCAGTACTTC,CASSIMAGRPDEQYF
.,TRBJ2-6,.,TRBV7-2,TGTGCCAGCAGCCCCGCCGCGAACTCTGGGGCCAACGTCCTGACTTTC,CASSPAANSGANVLTF